Described below is a single T cell receptor beta chain sequence and its context. RNA amounts of roughly 0.45 to 1 ug underwent reverse transcription with random hexamers. Amplification of TCR beta CDR3 spanned 54 Vbeta and 13 Jbeta via immunoSEQ multiplex PCR. TCRdb independently ran MiXCR on the immunoSEQ multiplex PCR reads; one entry per CDR3 protein. Of about 80,000 distinct CDR3 sequences listed, 75% to 95% are singletons. The sample belongs to a study of CD8 T cells in Susac syndrome. V was clipped by 0 bases and J by 3 bases, with 10 bases between them. This CDR3 has 14 residues. The germline V gene has CDR1 SGHDT and CDR2 YYEEEE. Blood CD8+ and CD4+ T cells underwent high-throughput TCR beta sequencing. The CD8+ and CD4+ T cells were isolated magnetically using a negative isolation approach, whereas the TEMRA cells were enriched by FACS.

The chain couples TRBV5-6 to TRBJ2-7; no firm D call. The TCR sequence derives from a human donor with multiple sclerosis. Sequencing was performed on CD8+ T cells from PBMCs. Here the CDR3 DNA reads TGTGCCAGCAGCTTGGGTGGCGCAAGCTACGAGCAGTACTTC. Translating gives CASSLGGASYEQYF.